The TCR beta chain under discussion was sequenced for a study of T cells in Graves' hyperthyroidism and ophthalmopathy (dated by TCRdb to the late 2010s). Study-wide context: Peripheral blood samples were taken at the time of initial diagnosis, prior to any treatment. To identify distinguishing TCR V-J signatures, a discovery cohort of around 100 patients was used, comprising 40 to 45 with Graves' ophthalmopathy and around 57 with stable Graves' hyperthyroidism. Prospective prediction of ophthalmopathy was tested in an independent validation cohort of 18 hyperthyroidism patients and 17 patients who later progressed to ophthalmopathy. For training and testing, the 100 or so patients in the discovery cohort were randomly divided in a 7:3 ratio. Thyroid tissue and blood T-cell repertoires from over 5 Graves' hyperthyroidism patients were also compared in the study. Once sampling was done, hyperthyroidism patients were given methimazole at a starting dose of 30 mg daily, whereas ophthalmopathy patients were given high-dose intravenous methylprednisolone. According to the paper, TCR Vbeta CDR3 sequencing was carried out on 135 peripheral blood samples, which came from 40 to 45 ophthalmopathy, roughly 75 hyperthyroidism and approximately 17 progressor patients.

As to this clonotype: Its antigen is still unknown. No qualities accompany the bases; no much larger clone lies one base away.

Results and caveats for the whole study, not just this receptor: During validation, the model predicted progression to ophthalmopathy a median of around 7 months ahead of onset, with almost 71% sensitivity and 72.22% specificity. No statistical method was used to fix the sample size in advance, and group allocation was not hidden from the investigators. A 13 V-J signature model separated ophthalmopathy from stable hyperthyroidism, with approximately 87% sensitivity and 81.08% specificity in cross-validation and 80%/75% in testing. Most expanded thyroid clonotypes (frequency above 0.001) were also detected in blood, suggesting blood repertoires may reflect thyroid immune responses.

The TCR beta CDR3 regions were amplified from the RNA transcripts. The TCR CDR3 was subjected to a first round of RT-PCR using the HTBI primer set and the Qiagen OneStep RT-PCR kit. Libraries were constructed in a second round of multiplex PCR, after which size selection and purification were performed. Sequencing of the libraries was done on an Illumina HiSeq2000 using paired-end 100 bp reads. The published analysis was carried out like this. SOAPnuke was used to process the raw data, with reads discarded if the reads contained adapters or uncalled bases, had a mean Phred below 15, or lacked an exact constant-primer or identifier match. COPE v1.2.5 was used to merge high-quality paired reads, and clonotypes were defined as unique nucleotide sequences. MiTCR v1.1 was used to align the clonotypes against IMGT TRBV, TRBD and TRBJ reference segments. The analysis included only V-J combinations with a frequency above 0.0001, which together covered around 99% of the repertoires. The TCS score was defined as the ratio of F50 (clonal expansion) to E x V (chaos), calculated using BLOSUM62-based TCRdist between CDR3 peptides within each V-J. Welch's t-statistics and random forest reduced fewer than 550 V-J features to 10 to 15, which were used in a naive Bayes classifier (R e1071). TCRdb trimmed the raw reads at Q25, called clones with MiXCR and kept productive beta chains. Rows merge per CDR3 protein into single entries with the most common DNA and genes. TCRdb, rather than the study authors, made the V and J calls. The sample table records about 520,000 distinct CDR3 sequences; around a quarter of these occur just once. The top ten clones comprise around 11% of the sample.

Moderately to severely active disease, a Clinical Activity Score of at least 3, a NOSPECS grade of at least 4, and a duration under 3 months were present in ophthalmopathy patients. Exclusion was applied to patients with uncontrolled infections, other autoimmune diseases, pregnancy or lactation. Diagnoses were established on the basis of clinical symptoms, serum thyroxine and TRAb, thyroid ultrasound, and orbital computed tomography. PBMCs were isolated from 10 ml of fresh peripheral blood by Ficoll-Paque density gradient centrifugation. Total RNA was extracted using Trizol reagent, and RNA quality was assessed on an Agilent 2100 Bioanalyzer. Based on the germline V gene, the CDR1 and CDR2 sequences are SGDLS and YYNGEE. CDR3 length: 14 amino acids, cysteine to phenylalanine. Left in the record is the CDR3 DNA by itself, 42 bases read in frame from the first base. The junction shows trimming of 0 bases on V and 4 bases on J, plus 10 bases between the germline ends.

The sequence was obtained from a woman in her twenties or thirties with Graves' ophthalmopathy. The material sequenced was blood. The chain is encoded by TRBV9 joined to TRBJ2-5; TRBD1 could be the D gene, as 5 bases match. The DNA reads TGTGCCAGCAGCGTAGATGGCAGGGTAGAGACCCAGTACTTC. Its protein is CASSVDGRVETQYF.